The T cell receptor beta chain under discussion was sequenced for a study of blood T cell repertoires in COVID-19. Overall study context: Collection of acute and convalescent COVID-19 samples took place in the United States, Italy and Spain.

This CDR3 has 14 residues. Trimming removed 0 bases from V and 6 bases from J, with 12 bases in between. This clone came up many times. In the original workflow: The assay estimated nucleated cells by amplifying reference gene primers. The repertoire was sequenced with immunoSEQ multiplex PCR; TCRdb's copy has only in-frame clones and lacks some. V and J calls and clone size are as listed in that table; D and trimming were resolved from the DNA. The table lists approximately 160,000 clones, about 84% of them singletons. The age range of participants was 18 to 89 years, with residence in around 22 US areas. In Cohort 3, a recovered donor had either two negative PCRs, clearance, or symptom resolution.

The sequencing input was PBMCs or T cells enriched from blood (not recorded which). This receptor was obtained from a middle-aged man who had recovered from COVID-19. The genes are TRBV23-1 and TRBJ2-7; no clear D gene. TRBV23-1 is assigned to the ORF class and has an uncertain function. CDR3 in amino acids: CASSQSSVPLEQYV. DNA of the CDR3: TGCGCCAGCAGTCAATCGTCGGTTCCCCTCGAGCAGTACGTC.